These 3 T cell receptor beta chains share one sample of origin, sequenced in a study of T cell responses to AZD1222 COVID-19 vaccine. The repertoire was sequenced with immunoSEQ multiplex PCR; TCRdb's copy has only in-frame clones and lacks some. This sample carries approximately 150,000 clones, 80% to 95% of them seen once, and the ten largest clones take 2% to 2.5%. Specimen: peripheral blood, collected on day 0 of AZD1222 vaccination. The receptor source for this set is an adult in good health.

The genes are TRBV29-1 and TRBJ1-1; 9 nucleotides agree with TRBD1. This CDR3 is 15 amino acids long. The V segment lost 7 bases and the J segment 5 bases; nucleotides outside the gene matches: 14. Germline V gives CDR1 SQVTM, CDR2 ANQGSEA. CDR3 coding DNA: TGCAGCGCCCCGGACAGGGGTGTTACAGGGACTGAAGCTTTCTTT. It codes for CSAPDRGVTGTEAFF.

This chain joins TRBV6-2 or TRBV6-3 and TRBJ2-7; TRBD2 agrees at 8 bases. The CDR3 runs 15 residues. Germline V gives CDR1 MNHEY, CDR2 SVGEGT. V was clipped by 0 bases and J by 4 bases; unmatched bases: 5. The CDR3 coding sequence is TGTGCCAGCAGTTACTCCCCTACGGGGGGGTACGAGCAGTACTTC. Translating gives CASSYSPTGGYEQYF.

The chain recombines TRBV6-2 or TRBV6-3 with TRBJ1-1; the D is unclear. V was clipped by 2 bases and J by 0 bases, with 13 bases between them. The CDR3 has 16 amino acids. The germline V gene encodes CDR1 MNHEY and CDR2 SVGEGT. In nucleotides, the CDR3 is TGTGCCAGCAGTTACCAGAGGGCGATCATGAACACTGAAGCTTTCTTT. Translation: CASSYQRAIMNTEAFF.